One and the same sample provided the 18 T cell receptor beta chains below, sequenced in a study of blood T cells in healthy people across ages. For the second PCR, which ran for roughly 6 to 11 cycles, a sample-barcoded 5' primer and a J-beta primer mix were used. MiXCR, applied by TCRdb to the 5' RACE reads, yields one record per CDR3 protein. The data contain roughly 2 million distinct CDR3 sequences, 49% of them seen just once; the ten biggest clones take up roughly 2%. The specimen was blood. These receptors originate from a middle-aged woman in good health.

CDR3 sequence (DNA): TGCGCCAGCAGCCTCTGGAACAGGGGAGAGAGCTCCTATAATTCACCCCTCCACTTT. Protein sequence: CASSLWNRGESSYNSPLHF. V is TRBV5-1 and J is TRBJ1-6; 7 bases are shared with TRBD1. Losses at the gene ends were 4 bases for V and 0 bases for J; bases not matched to a gene: 13. Germline V gene data show CDR1 as SGHRS and CDR2 as YFSETQ. The CDR3 extends over 19 amino acids.

The table lists this clonotype with a few counts. The chain has TRBV5-1 and TRBJ2-5; D is uncertain. The germline V gene encodes CDR1 SGHRS and CDR2 YFSETQ. Trimming removed 0 bases at V and 5 bases at J, with 11 bases between. CDR3 size: 14 residues. The DNA of the CDR3 is TGCGCCAGCAGCTTGGGTGACACGGTGGAGACCCAGTACTTC. The encoded protein is CASSLGDTVETQYF. Filled out from reference TRBV5-1 and TRBJ2-5, the complete variable domain reads KAGVTQTPRYLIKTRGQQVTLSCSPISGHRSVSWYQQTPGQGLQFLFEYFSETQRNKGNFPGRFSGRQFSNSRSEMNVSTLELGDSALYLCASSLGDTVETQYFGPGTRLLVL.

This clonotype was counted only a few times. The gene calls are TRBV4-1 and TRBJ1-1, with a weak D call TRBD1 (5 bases). Trimming stripped 0 bases from V and 7 bases from J, with 12 bases between. The CDR3 sequence is 14 residues long. Germline V gene data show CDR1 as MGHRA and CDR2 as YSYEKL. The CDR3: CASSQERRASEAFF. In DNA form, the CDR3 reads TGCGCCAGCAGCCAAGAGCGCAGGGCAAGTGAAGCTTTCTTT.

This clonotype has only a few counts. This chain uses TRBV12-3 or TRBV12-4 with TRBJ2-3; 10 positions match TRBD2. This CDR3 contains 15 residues. With 6 bases clipped from V and 7 bases from J, the junction kept 10 bases outside the gene matches. CDR3 bases: TGTGCCAGCAGCCGAGGGCAGGGACTAGCGTATACGCAGTATTTT. It translates to CASSRGQGLAYTQYF.

V gene TRBV2 combines with J gene TRBJ2-1; D call uncertain. CDR1 SNHLY and CDR2 FYNNEI come from the germline V gene. The CDR3 is 12 amino acids. V shed 1 base and J shed 9 bases, with 7 bases lying between them. CDR3 nucleotide sequence: TGTGCCAGCAGTGAAGGCCTTCCTGAGCAGTTCTTC. This gives the protein CASSEGLPEQFF. Full variable domain (remainder filled in from reference TRBV2 and TRBJ2-1): EPEVTQTPSHQVTQMGQEVILRCVPISNHLYFYWYRQILGQKVEFLVSFYNNEISEKSEIFDDQFSVERPDGSNFTLKIRSTKLEDSAMYFCASSEGLPEQFFGPGTRLTVL.

This clonotype has just a few counts. The rearrangement uses TRBV4-3 and TRBJ2-1; tentatively, D is TRBD1 (5 bases). The CDR3 contains 16 residues. Germline CDR1 reads LGHNA; CDR2 reads YSLEER. V was shortened by 0 bases and J by 0 bases, with 9 bases between the two germline ends. CDR3 in DNA: TGCGCCAGCAGCCAAGAGGGCCAGGGCTCCTACAATGAGCAGTTCTTC. Its protein product is CASSQEGQGSYNEQFF.

The rearrangement links TRBV3-1 to TRBJ1-5; 9 bases agree with TRBD1. Germline assignment: CDR1 LGHDT and CDR2 YNNKEL (reference sequence). The CDR3 is made up of 16 amino acids. Trimming removed 5 bases from V and 4 bases from J; junction bases left unmatched: 9. The CDR3 DNA sequence: TGTGCCAGCAGCGGCGGACAGGGGTTAACTAATCAGCCCCAGCATTTT. Translation gives CASSGGQGLTNQPQHF.

The V call is TRBV3-1, the J call TRBJ2-1; D gene uncertain. The ends were cut back, 5 bases at V and 4 bases at J, with 9 bases in the middle. Germline CDR1 and CDR2: LGHDT and YNNKEL (reference sequence). CDR3 size: 13 residues. CDR3 DNA sequence: TGTGCCAGCAGCATGGTAGGGTACAATGAGCAGTTCTTC. Protein sequence: CASSMVGYNEQFF.

J is TRBJ1-4 and V is TRBV7-6, with D possibly matching TRBD1 (5 bases). Germline V lookup: CDR1 SGHVS, CDR2 FNYEAQ. The CDR3 has 14 residues. V dropped 4 bases and J dropped 3 bases, with 9 bases sitting between them. The CDR3: CASSSGWPNEKLFF. For the CDR3, the DNA is TGTGCCAGCAGCTCAGGGTGGCCTAATGAAAAACTGTTTTTT.

This clonotype was recorded at least ten times. The chain employs TRBV15 and TRBJ2-5; the match to TRBD1 covers 7 bases. The CDR3 consists of 15 residues. Germline loops: CDR1 LNHNV, CDR2 YYDKDF (reference sequence). Trimming at V came to 0 bases and at J to 5 bases, leaving 6 bases not matched to a gene. CDR3 residues: CATSRDPDRAETQYF. CDR3 in DNA: TGTGCCACCAGCAGAGATCCTGACAGGGCTGAGACCCAGTACTTC.

This clonotype has just one count. V gene TRBV6-6 combines with J gene TRBJ2-3, with 7 bases identical to TRBD1. The CDR3 covers 17 residues. The germline gives CDR1 MNHNY, CDR2 SVGAGI (reference sequence). V lost 5 bases and J lost 2; bases outside the gene matches: 13. The CDR3 loop reads CASSPSPGQRHTDTQYF. The CDR3 DNA reads TGTGCCAGCAGTCCCTCCCCGGGACAGAGGCACACAGATACGCAGTATTTT.

The chain is built from TRBV25-1 and TRBJ1-5; D is unclear. V was clipped by 2 bases and J by 9 bases, with 8 bases between them. The CDR3 sequence is 12 residues long. Germline values: CDR1 MGHDK, CDR2 SYGVNS. The CDR3 DNA reads as TGTGCCAGCAGTGAAGGATTGTGGCCCCAGCATTTT. It yields the protein CASSEGLWPQHF.

The chain links TRBV14 to TRBJ2-1; D is ambiguous. CDR1 and CDR2 (germline): SGHDN, FVKESK. The CDR3 runs 15 residues. With 4 bases removed from V and 0 bases from J, the gap between germline ends came to 10 bases. The CDR3 DNA reads as TGTGCCAGCAGCCCCGGGCAGATCTCCTACAATGAGCAGTTCTTC. It yields the protein CASSPGQISYNEQFF. Complete variable domain (other parts from reference TRBV14 and TRBJ2-1): EAGVTQFPSHSVIEKGQTVTLRCDPISGHDNLYWYRRVMGKEIKFLLHFVKESKQDESGMPNNRFLAERTGGTYSTLKVQPAELEDSGVYFCASSPGQISYNEQFFGPGTRLTVL.

This sequence joins TRBV24-1 and TRBJ2-4; the D is unclear. The DNA end is more similar to TRBJ2-7, so the J call may be wrong. Germline CDR1 KGHDR, CDR2 SFDVKD. This CDR3 is 13 amino acids long. DNA of the CDR3: TGTGCCACCAACATAGGGTACAGCTACGAGCAGTACTTC. Residues: CATNIGYSYEQYF.

The chain employs TRBV6-6 and TRBJ2-7; 8 bases agree with TRBD2. Judging by the DNA end, TRBJ2-5 fits better; the J call may be wrong. The CDR3 runs to 16 residues. Germline V lookup: CDR1 MNHNY, CDR2 SVGAGI (reference sequence). The CDR3 here is CASTHGGRGVAETQYF. The CDR3 DNA sequence: TGTGCCAGCACCCACGGAGGGCGGGGGGTTGCGGAGACCCAGTACTTC.

This chain uses TRBV27 with TRBJ1-4, with D possibly being TRBD1 (5 bases). Germline V CDR1 and CDR2: MNHEY, SMNVEV (reference sequence). The CDR3 has 16 residues. Deletions cut 5 bases from V and 8 bases from J, with 21 bases between. CDR3 amino acids: CASSGSGLARVEKLFF. CDR3 bases: TGTGCCAGCAGTGGGTCGGGGCTGGCTCGGGTGGAAAAACTGTTTTTT.

This rearrangement joins TRBV6-5 to TRBJ2-1, with D maybe TRBD1 (5 bases). Germline V gives CDR1 MNHEY, CDR2 SVGAGI. The CDR3 contains 14 residues. The V end lost 2 bases, the J end lost 7 bases, and 12 bases lay between the germline ends. The CDR3 bases are TGTGCCAGCAGTTACAGACAGACAAATAATGAGCAGTTCTTC. Translation: CASSYRQTNNEQFF.

The chain couples TRBV7-2 to TRBJ2-5; tentatively, D is TRBD1 (7 bases). Germline V gene sequence: CDR1 SGHTA, CDR2 FQGNSA. This CDR3 region has 15 residues. The V and J ends lost 8 bases and 2 bases respectively, with 18 bases between them. DNA for the CDR3: TGTGCCAGCCGGGGGCGACAGGGCGCTCAAGAGACCCAGTACTTC. Translation gives CASRGRQGAQETQYF.